A selection of T cell receptor beta chains follows, all from one sample in a study of blood T cell repertoires in COVID-19. Measured with immunoSEQ multiplex PCR; TCRdb has only the in-frame clones, and not every one. The sample includes more than 20,000 clones, 80% to 95% of them seen just once. The sample comprised peripheral blood. These receptors were obtained from a human donor in a cohort sampled during active COVID-19. Both conserved end residues are part of each CDR3. Fields, in order: V gene, D gene, J gene, CDR3 DNA, CDR3 protein. The D gene is left open where the match is weak.

>TRBV5-4|.|TRBJ2-3
TGTGCCCCCGGGCGAGGGGGAGATACGCAGTATTTT
CAPGRGGDTQYF
>TRBV12-5|.|TRBJ1-4
TGTGCTAGTGGTTTGAATCCCCCCAAGGGGGAATACTCTTTCGATGAAAAACTGTTTTTT
CASGLNPPKGEYSFDEKLFF
>TRBV5-1|TRBD1|TRBJ1-5
TGCGCCAGCAGTCCAGGGGGAGATCAGCCCCAGCATTTT
CASSPGGDQPQHF
>TRBV2|.|TRBJ2-5
TGTGCCAGCACTGGGGGGACGGAGACCCAGTACTTC
CASTGGTETQYF
>TRBV10-3|TRBD1|TRBJ2-3
TGTGCCATCAGTGAAGTCGGGACAGGGGATCTAGATACGCAGTATTTT
CAISEVGTGDLDTQYF
>TRBV6-4|TRBD2|TRBJ2-1
TGTGCCAGCAGTGACCGGCGGGGGGGCCGGCATGAGCAGTTCTTC
CASSDRRGGRHEQFF
>TRBV6-5|.|TRBJ1-5
TGTGCCAGCAGCGGACACGTAAATCAGCCCCAGCATTTT
CASSGHVNQPQHF
>TRBV7-2|TRBD2|TRBJ2-7
TGTGCCAGCAGCTTAGCGGGACTAGCGGGGGGGCCAGGATACGAGCAGTACTTC
CASSLAGLAGGPGYEQYF
>TRBV24-1|TRBD2|TRBJ2-5
TGTGCCACCGGGACTAGCGGGGGAGAAGAAGAGACCCAGTACTTC
CATGTSGGEEETQYF
>TRBV19|.|TRBJ1-1
TGTGCCAGTAGTTTCACCCAGGGGATGGGCACTGAAGCTTTCTTT
CASSFTQGMGTEAFF